This paragraph covers one T cell receptor (beta chain) sequence. Its target antigen remains unknown. The sample holds no much larger clone one base away, and base qualities are not on file. Spanning cysteine to phenylalanine, the CDR3 consists of 16 amino acids. Kept here is only the CDR3 DNA, which spans 48 bases and is read in frame from base 1. According to the germline V gene, CDR1 reads MDHEN and CDR2 reads SYDVKM. V loses 2 bases of germline sequence and J loses 1 base, and the interval between the two ends is 12 bases. Survey-level immunoSEQ TCR-beta sequencing was performed on DNA from CEF-cultured naive and memory CD4+ T cells. Concerning the study's data processing: During preprocessing, nonproductive sequences were removed, as were CDR3s that did not start with C, did not end with F or W, or were shorter than 7 amino acids. Antigen-specific clonotypes were called with the MANAFEST web app on the basis of expansion relative to the reference and to other culture wells. To be counted as positive, a clone had to show significant expansion compared with the reference culture, at an FDR below 0.05, in 2 of 3 replicate wells. To be called positive, a clone also had to show significant expansion compared with every other tandem well and an odds ratio greater than 5. Cultured and uncultured naive and memory CD4+ repertoires were searched for CDR3s previously identified as spike- and CEF-reactive. CDR3 homology was quantified as pairwise Levenshtein distance, calculated with the stringdist R package after three terminal residues were trimmed from each end. TCRdb retrieved this table from immuneACCESS and kept in-frame rearrangements only. Not all clones are present; in checked studies, unresolved V genes account for under half, and no reason is known for the remainder. V, J and clone size are those of that table, while D and trimming were read from the DNA. In all, the sample holds 30,000 to 40,000 clones, and 60% to 80% of those were seen once. Over 20% of the sample is held by the ten biggest clonotypes.

The data belong to a study of CD4 T cells in relation to SARS-CoV-2 and coronaviruses (dated by TCRdb to about 2021). With respect to the entire study: In the ViraFEST assay, PBMCs were cultured with antigen for 9 to 11 days, after which TCR beta CDR3s were sequenced to identify antigen-specific clonal expansions. The full convalescent cohort of roughly eleven patients had a median age of roughly 35 years, ranging from roughly 21 to 80 years. The approximately 12 convalescent patients included 8 males and 4 females; two subjects were Hispanic. Shared crossreactive spike epitopes were mapped to their HLA restriction using patient-derived lymphoblastoid cell lines. The study assessed, at the TCR clonotype level, memory CD4+ T cell crossreactivity between SARS-CoV-2 and common cold coronavirus spike proteins. Samples from a few pre-COVID donors and the naive versus memory experiments were sequenced with the Adaptive Biotechnologies TCR-sequencing kit; other data were Illumina-based. Expansion assays from other donors in the study were sequenced with a different, Illumina-based TCR-beta assay. Overall results and qualifications from the work: Memory CD4+ clonotypes crossrecognizing SARS-CoV-2 and at least one common cold coronavirus spike were found in around three fifths of donors. Crossreactive clones showed significantly weaker SARS-CoV-2-driven expansion than monoreactive clones, consistent with antigenic imprinting. Since the crossreactivity analysis centred on spike protein, crossreactivity against other viral proteins was not assessed. Because no donor provided both pre-pandemic and post-infection samples, tracing the source of pre-existing responses was limited. The study was limited by small numbers of patients and tested TCRs. Sequencing of naive versus memory cells indicated that the assay detects memory recall responses, not primary responses primed during culture.

Naive and memory CD4+ T cells were separated from cryopreserved PBMCs by CD4 enrichment followed by EasySep naive CD4+ T cell enrichment. For roughly 9 days, about 9.8 x 10^4 sorted naive or memory CD4+ T cells were cultured together with CEF peptides and T cell-depleted PBMCs at a 1:1 ratio. In general, triplicate replicate wells were used for every peptide culture condition. Ficoll-Paque PLUS gradient centrifugation was used to isolate PBMCs from leukapheresis product or whole blood. PBMCs were either used fresh in the expansion assay or cryopreserved at -140 degrees C. The QIAamp Micro DNA Kit was used to extract genomic DNA from the CD4+ T cells.

The rearrangement joined TRBV28 to TRBJ2-4; the D gene is perhaps TRBD1, from 5 matching bases. Sequenced sample: memory CD4+ T cells from PBMCs, cultured in vitro. What this sample's cell subset or site label stands for: memory (non-naive) CD4+ T cells. The source of this sequence is an adult with COVID-19. The nucleotide sequence is TGTGCCAGCAGTTTACTGCAGGACATTGCCAAAAACATTCAGTACTTC. This codes for CASSLLQDIAKNIQYF.